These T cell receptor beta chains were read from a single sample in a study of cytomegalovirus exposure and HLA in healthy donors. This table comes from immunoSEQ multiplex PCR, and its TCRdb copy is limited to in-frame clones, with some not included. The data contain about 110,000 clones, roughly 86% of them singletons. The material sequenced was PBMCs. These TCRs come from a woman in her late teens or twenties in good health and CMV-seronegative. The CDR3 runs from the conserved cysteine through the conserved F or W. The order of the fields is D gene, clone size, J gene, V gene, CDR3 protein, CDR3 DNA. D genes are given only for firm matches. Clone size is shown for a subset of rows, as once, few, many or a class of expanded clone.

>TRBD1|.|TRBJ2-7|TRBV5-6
CASSADRSSYEQYF
TGTGCCAGCAGCGCGGACAGGTCCTCCTACGAGCAGTACTTC
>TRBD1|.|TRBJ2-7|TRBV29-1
CSAGQVLYEQYF
TGCAGCGCAGGACAGGTTCTCTACGAGCAGTACTTC
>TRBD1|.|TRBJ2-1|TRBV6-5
CASSKQGAVNEQFF
TGTGCCAGCAGCAAACAGGGGGCGGTCAATGAGCAGTTCTTC
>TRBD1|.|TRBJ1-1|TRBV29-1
CSVTLTGAEAFF
TGCAGCGTCACACTTACAGGGGCTGAAGCTTTCTTT
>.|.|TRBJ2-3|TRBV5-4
CASSLRGSTDTQYF
TGTGCCAGCAGCTTAAGAGGCTCCACAGATACGCAGTATTTT
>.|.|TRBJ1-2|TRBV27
CASSPAGRGYTF
TGTGCCAGCAGTCCAGCAGGAAGGGGCTACACCTTC
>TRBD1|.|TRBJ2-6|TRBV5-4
CASSSKTGDSGANVLTF
TGTGCCAGCAGCTCCAAGACAGGGGACTCTGGGGCCAACGTCCTGACTTTC
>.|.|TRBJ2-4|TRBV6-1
CASSEELAKNIQYF
TGTGCCAGCAGTGAAGAACTAGCCAAAAACATTCAGTACTTC
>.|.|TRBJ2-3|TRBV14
CASPRGLSVSGDTQYF
TGTGCCAGCCCTAGGGGACTCTCCGTGAGTGGGGATACGCAGTATTTT
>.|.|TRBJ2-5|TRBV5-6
CASSRRWTGRGETQYF
TGTGCCAGCAGCAGGAGATGGACAGGGAGGGGAGAGACCCAGTACTTC
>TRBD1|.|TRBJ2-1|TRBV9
CASSETGVVSYNEQFF
TGTGCCAGCAGCGAAACAGGGGTTGTGTCCTACAATGAGCAGTTCTTC
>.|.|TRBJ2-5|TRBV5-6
CASSLIAEETQYF
TGTGCCAGCAGCTTGATAGCGGAAGAGACCCAGTACTTC
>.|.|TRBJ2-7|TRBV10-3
CAISEDTSETGLGYEQYF
TGTGCCATCAGTGAGGATACGTCAGAGACAGGCCTAGGCTACGAGCAGTACTTC
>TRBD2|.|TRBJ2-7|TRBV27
CASTPTGLAYEQYF
TGTGCCAGCACCCCCACGGGACTAGCCTACGAGCAGTACTTC
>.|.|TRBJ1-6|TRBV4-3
CASQLFQGDNSPLHF
TGCGCCAGCCAACTTTTCCAGGGTGATAATTCACCCCTCCACTTT
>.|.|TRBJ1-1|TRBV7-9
CASSNQRLRPEAFF
TGTGCCAGCAGCAATCAGAGACTCCGACCTGAAGCTTTCTTT
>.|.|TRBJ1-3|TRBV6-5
CASSYARAGNTIYF
TGTGCCAGCAGTTACGCCAGGGCTGGAAACACCATATATTTT
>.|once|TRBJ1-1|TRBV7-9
CASSALGRGVHFVAFF
TGTGCCAGCAGCGCATTAGGCCGGGGGGTACATTTTGTAGCTTTCTTT
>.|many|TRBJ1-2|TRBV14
CASSRGLLTSYGYTF
TGTGCCAGCAGCCGTGGACTTCTCACCTCCTATGGCTACACCTTC
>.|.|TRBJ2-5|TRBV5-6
CASSFAALAGGLGETQYF
TGTGCCAGCAGCTTCGCCGCCTTGGCAGGGGGGTTAGGGGAGACCCAGTACTTC
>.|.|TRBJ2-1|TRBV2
CASSDTALLTYNEQFF
TGTGCCAGCAGCGATACAGCTCTCCTAACCTACAATGAGCAGTTCTTC
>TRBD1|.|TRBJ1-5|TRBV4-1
CASSQMTGGQPQHF
TGCGCCAGCAGCCAGATGACAGGGGGCCAGCCCCAGCATTTT
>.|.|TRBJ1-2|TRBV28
CASWNGLGVGGYTF
TGTGCCAGCTGGAATGGGTTAGGGGTAGGTGGCTACACCTTC
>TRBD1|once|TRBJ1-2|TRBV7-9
CASSLTGGGGYTF
TGTGCCAGCAGCCTTACAGGGGGCGGTGGCTACACCTTC
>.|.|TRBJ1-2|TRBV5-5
CASSLRDTYGYTF
TGTGCCAGCAGCTTGCGGGACACCTATGGCTACACCTTC
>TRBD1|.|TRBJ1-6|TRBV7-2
CASSLEGPGQGPPLHF
TGTGCCAGCAGCTTAGAAGGGCCGGGACAGGGCCCACCCCTCCACTTT
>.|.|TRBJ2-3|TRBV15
CATSRDLGGATDTQYF
TGTGCCACCAGCAGAGATTTAGGAGGGGCGACAGATACGCAGTATTTT
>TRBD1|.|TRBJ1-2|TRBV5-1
CASSPDRISYGYTF
TGCGCCAGCAGCCCGGACAGGATCTCTTATGGCTACACCTTC
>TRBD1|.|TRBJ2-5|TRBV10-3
CAISGSWGQGQETQYF
TGTGCCATCAGTGGGTCTTGGGGACAGGGACAAGAGACCCAGTACTTC
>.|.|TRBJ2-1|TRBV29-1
CSVGSSNEQFF
TGCAGCGTAGGTAGCAGCAATGAGCAGTTCTTC
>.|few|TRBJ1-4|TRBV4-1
CASSRKQGGAANEKLFF
TGCGCCAGCAGCCGCAAACAGGGTGGTGCGGCTAATGAAAAACTGTTTTTT
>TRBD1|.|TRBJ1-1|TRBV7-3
CASSPVDRGRGEAEAFF
TGTGCCAGCAGCCCCGTAGACAGGGGGCGAGGAGAGGCTGAAGCTTTCTTT
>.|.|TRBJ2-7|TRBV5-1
CASGLGGRYEQYF
TGCGCCAGCGGTTTAGGGGGTAGGTACGAGCAGTACTTC
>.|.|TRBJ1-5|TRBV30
CALSYGTVPQHF
TGTGCCCTTTCATATGGAACAGTCCCCCAGCATTTT
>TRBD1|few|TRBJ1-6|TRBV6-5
CAGGDRAPYNSPLHF
TGTGCCGGGGGGGACAGGGCACCCTATAATTCACCCCTCCACTTT
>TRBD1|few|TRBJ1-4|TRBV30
CAWQGESVKLFF
TGTGCCTGGCAGGGGGAATCGGTCAAACTGTTTTTT
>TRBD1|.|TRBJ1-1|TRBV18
CASSPGQGQHTEAFF
TGTGCCAGCTCACCAGGACAGGGGCAACACACTGAAGCTTTCTTT
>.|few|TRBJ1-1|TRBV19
CASSSPGSGGAFF
TGTGCCAGTAGTTCGCCAGGGTCGGGAGGAGCTTTCTTT
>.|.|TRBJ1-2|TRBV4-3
CASRREGDGGYTF
TGCGCCAGCAGGAGGGAGGGGGATGGAGGCTACACCTTC
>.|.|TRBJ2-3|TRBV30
CAWSIRDTQYF
TGTGCCTGGAGTATCCGAGATACGCAGTATTTT
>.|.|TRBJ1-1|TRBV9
CASSLRTANTEAFF
TGTGCCAGCAGCCTACGGACAGCCAACACTGAAGCTTTCTTT
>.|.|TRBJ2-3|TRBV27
CASSLSIRGTDTQYF
TGTGCCAGCAGTTTATCCATACGGGGCACAGATACGCAGTATTTT
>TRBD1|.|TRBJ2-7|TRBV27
CASSHDPGQGTYEQYF
TGTGCCAGCAGTCATGACCCGGGACAGGGTACCTACGAGCAGTACTTC